The sequence of this TCR beta chain was determined in a study of CD8 T cells in ankylosing spondylitis. Findings and caveats of the study: Reported data indicate significant enrichment of disease-linked clones within matched ankylosing spondylitis synovial fluid. A TCR beta motif of roughly eight highly homologous variants appeared characteristic of ankylosing spondylitis blood.

The ends lost 5 bases at V and 8 bases at J; junction bases unmatched: 8. The CDR3 has 14 amino acids. CDR1 and CDR2 from the germline V gene are SEHNR and FQNEAQ (reference sequence). Of note for this clonotype: No antigen is known for it.

TCRdb recomputed calls from the 5' RACE reads with MiXCR, one row per CDR3 protein. The table lists 390,000 or so distinct CDR3 sequences, about 22% of them singletons. The rearrangement joins TRBV7-9 to TRBJ2-1; TRBD2 agrees at 8 bases. The TCR comes from a male donor with ankylosing spondylitis. The sequenced sample was blood, either unsorted or a sorted T cell fraction (not recorded which). The CDR3 reads CASSPGGEGYEQFF. CDR3 DNA sequence: TGTGCCAGCAGCCCGGGGGGGGAGGGGTATGAGCAGTTCTTC.